This T cell receptor (beta chain) was sequenced during a study of OX40 agonist ivuxolimab in advanced cancers. Study background: At 0.01 to 10 mg/kg, ivuxolimab was administered intravenously to patients every 2 weeks. People in dose escalation had one of these cancers: hepatocellular carcinoma, melanoma, renal cell or head and neck cancer. Those enrolled were 82.7% male, with a mean age of about 66 years and ages from 23 to 79. Partial responses were achieved by three patients: one hepatocellular carcinoma, two cutaneous melanoma.

Method: immunoSEQ multiplex PCR; TCRdb's copy keeps in-frame clones and lacks some. This sample has tens of thousands of clones; over 75% occur once, and the top ten carry 0.25% to 0.3%. Germline V lookup: CDR1 MNHEY, CDR2 SVGAGI. This CDR3 has 15 amino acids. V was pared by 5 bases and J by 5 bases, with 18 bases between. The source material was CD4+ or CD8+ T cells sorted from blood, sampled in a trial of the OX40 agonist ivuxolimab. The receptor was derived from an adult with an advanced solid tumor such as melanoma, head and neck, liver or kidney cancer. The V gene is TRBV6-5, the J gene TRBJ1-1, with D unresolved. In DNA form, the CDR3 reads TGTGCCAGCAGTCAGGACGCTGCTGCTTGGACTGAAGCTTTCTTT. Amino acids: CASSQDAAAWTEAFF.